This TCR beta chain was recovered during a study of shared clonotypes between healthy human individuals. The protocol was immunoSEQ multiplex PCR, while the TCRdb copy is restricted to in-frame clones and leaves out a portion. The sample lists about 700,000 clones; around 92% were seen once. Study-level points and caveats: All-four-donor shared clonotypes had higher generation probabilities than non-shared clonotypes did.

The length of the CDR3 is 17 residues. Per germline, CDR1 SGHVS and CDR2 FQNEAQ. Trimming at V came to 0 bases and at J to 2 bases, leaving 5 bases not matched to a gene. Positively selected for CCR7, the CD45RO-negative cells used as naive CD8 cells excluded terminally differentiated effector memory CD45RA+ cells. Study donors comprised healthy, HIV-negative adults devoid of recent acute infection or vaccination. With regard to this clone: Antigen: not known.

Material: naive CD8+ T cells sorted from blood. The rearrangement links TRBV7-8 to TRBJ2-5; 11 bases are shared with TRBD2. This clonotype originated in a man aged 30 to 39 in good health. The CDR3, as DNA: TGTGCCAGCAGCTTAGCTACGGGACTAGCGGAACAAGAGACCCAGTACTTC. This gives the protein CASSLATGLAEQETQYF.